These 11 T cell receptor beta chains share one sample of origin, sequenced in a study of PD-L1 blockade in urothelial cancer. Stated time point: pretreatment peripheral blood. The repertoire was sequenced with immunoSEQ multiplex PCR; TCRdb's copy has only in-frame clones and lacks some. The sample carries about 47,000 clones, around four fifths recorded once. The source was PBMCs, collected around atezolizumab (anti-PD-L1) treatment. The receptors were gathered from a man aged 45-65 years with urothelial cancer.

V and J are TRBV5-4 and TRBJ2-5; 8 nucleotides agree with TRBD2. Germline CDR1 and CDR2: SGHNT and YYREEE (reference sequence). The CDR3 is made up of 17 amino acids. V was pared by 6 bases and J by 4 bases, with 17 bases of the junction left unmatched. The CDR3 protein is CASTKRATGGAGETQYF. As DNA, the CDR3 is TGTGCCAGCACCAAACGGGCCACGGGGGGGGCTGGAGAGACCCAGTACTTC.

About this clone itself: At one end, the junction sequence differs from germline, possibly due to a read error. V usage is TRBV7-7 and J usage is TRBJ2-1; 12 bases match TRBD1. The CDR3 has 17 amino acids. Germline CDR1 SSHAT, CDR2 FNYEAQ (reference sequence). For the CDR3, the DNA is TGTGCTAGCAGCCCAGGGACAGGGGGCCGTTGGGGCAATGAGCAGTTCTTC. Translation: CASSPGTGGRWGNEQFF.

The chain carries TRBV19 and TRBJ2-2, with no clear D. The CDR3 length is 14 residues. The germline V gene encodes CDR1 LNHDA and CDR2 SQIVND (reference sequence). V gave up 3 bases and J gave up 0 bases, with 5 bases separating them. The CDR3 sequence: CASSIAANTGELFF. In nucleotides, the CDR3 is TGTGCCAGTAGTATCGCAGCGAACACCGGGGAGCTGTTTTTT. The full variable domain, in which reference TRBV19 and TRBJ2-2 provide the parts outside the CDR3, is DGGITQSPKYLFRKEGQNVTLSCEQNLNHDAMYWYRQDPGQGLRLIYYSQIVNDFQKGDIAEGYSVSREKKESFPLTVTSAQKNPTAFYLCASSIAANTGELFFGEGSRLTVL.

The J gene is TRBJ1-6, the V gene TRBV7-2, with 8 bases aligning to TRBD1. Trimming cost V 7 bases and J 6 bases; bases outside gene matches: 11. There are 16 residues in the CDR3. Germline V gene lookup returns CDR1 SGHTA and CDR2 FQGNSA. The CDR3 DNA reads TGTGCCAGCACCCCGCGGGCGGGACAGGCTAATTCACCCCTCCACTTT. Its protein product is CASTPRAGQANSPLHF.

This chain uses TRBV6-5 with TRBJ1-1; 10 nucleotides line up with TRBD1. The germline CDR1 and CDR2 sequences are MNHEY and SVGAGI. This CDR3 region has 15 residues. Trimming cost V 4 bases and J 5 bases; bases outside gene matches: 7. The CDR3 loop is CASSSSDRGRTEAFF. CDR3 bases: TGTGCCAGCAGTTCCTCGGACAGGGGGAGGACTGAAGCTTTCTTT.

About this clone itself: Germline is not matched at one junction end, which may reflect a read error. This sequence joins TRBV4-1 and TRBJ1-3; TRBD1 agrees at 7 bases. Germline values: CDR1 MGHRA, CDR2 YSYEKL. This CDR3 comprises 13 residues. CDR3 in amino acids: CASSQDRGRDAIF. Written as DNA, the CDR3 is TGCGCCAGCAGCCAAGATAGGGGGCGGGACGCAATATTT.

This chain connects TRBV9 to TRBJ2-1, with D hard to call. CDR1 SGDLS and CDR2 YYNGEE come from the germline V gene. This CDR3 has 17 residues. The V gene lost 0 bases and the J gene lost 0 bases, with 13 bases spanning the gap. This CDR3 is CASSVAGSESSYNEQFF. The CDR3 DNA is TGTGCCAGCAGCGTAGCTGGGTCGGAGAGCTCCTACAATGAGCAGTTCTTC.

The chain links TRBV7-2 to TRBJ1-4; 9 bases align to TRBD1. The germline V gene encodes CDR1 SGHTA and CDR2 FQGNSA. The CDR3 spans 13 residues. The V segment lost 4 bases and the J segment 12 bases; nucleotides outside the gene matches: 6. The CDR3 DNA sequence: TGTGCCAGCAGCTCACGACAGGGGGGAGAACTGTTTTTT. It is translated as CASSSRQGGELFF.

The chain employs TRBV18 and TRBJ2-1, with TRBD2 matching over 11 bases. This CDR3 is built from 15 residues. V lost 3 bases to trimming and J lost 5 bases; unmatched junction nucleotides: 3. Germline V gene lookup returns CDR1 KGHSH and CDR2 LQKENI. The CDR3 DNA reads TGTGCCAGCTCACCTACACTAGCGGGGGACAATGAGCAGTTCTTC. Translation: CASSPTLAGDNEQFF.

This clone was found a few times. The rearrangement joins TRBV7-9 to TRBJ2-2, with D possibly TRBD1 on 6 matching bases. The V gene lost 5 bases and the J gene lost 6 bases, with 13 bases spanning the gap. CDR3 length: 14 amino acids. Germline V CDR1 and CDR2: SEHNR, FQNEAQ (reference sequence). CDR3 nucleotides: TGTGCCAGCAGCCTAAGGGGGAGTTCCGGGGAGCTGTTTTTT. The encoded protein is CASSLRGSSGELFF. Full variable domain (remainder filled in from reference TRBV7-9 and TRBJ2-2): DTGVSQNPRHKITKRGQNVTFRCDPISEHNRLYWYRQTLGQGPEFLTYFQNEAQLEKSRLLSDRFSAERPKGSFSTLEIQRTEQGDSAMYLCASSLRGSSGELFFGEGSRLTVL.

This sequence joins TRBV4-2 and TRBJ1-5, with D possibly being TRBD1 (6 bases). V was trimmed by 4 bases and J by 8 bases, leaving 15 bases between them. Per germline, CDR1 LGHNA and CDR2 YNFKEQ. The length of the CDR3 is 14 residues. The CDR3 loop is CASSRREGGEPQHF. CDR3 DNA sequence: TGTGCCAGCAGCCGACGGGAGGGGGGCGAGCCCCAGCATTTT.